This T cell receptor (beta chain) emerged from a study of CD8+CD57+ T cells in acquired aplastic anemia. At the level of the study: Healthy donors yielded roughly 11 million CD4+ cell reads on average.

Template material for TCR beta VDJ and CDR3 profiling consisted of genomic DNA. TCRdb recomputed calls from the reads with MiXCR, one row per CDR3 protein. Among some 410,000 distinct CDR3 sequences listed, about two thirds were seen once. The sequencing sample was made of sorted CD4+, CD8+, or CD8+CD57+ T cells (not recorded which) from PBMCs. This clonotype originated in a human donor in good health, serving as a control.

DNA for the CDR3: TGTGCCAGCAGCACGAACGGGAGAGATGGCTACACCTTC. Its protein product is CASSTNGRDGYTF. V gene TRBV2 combines with J gene TRBJ1-2, with D uncertain. Germline V lookup: CDR1 SNHLY, CDR2 FYNNEI. CDR3 length: 13 residues. Trimming shortened V by 6 bases and J by 6 bases, and 14 bases separated the two germline ends.